A selection of T cell receptor beta chains follows, all from one sample in a study of graft-versus-host responses after intestinal transplantation. The antigens of these receptors remain unknown. Measured with immunoSEQ multiplex PCR; TCRdb has only the in-frame clones, and not every one. The data contain about 59,000 clones, 94% of them singletons. The sample consisted of unstimulated CD4+ T cells sorted from spleen or lymph node cells, taken before transplant. The receptors derive from a human donor who was the organ donor for an intestinal transplant. CDR3s include the opening cysteine and the closing phenylalanine or tryptophan. The D gene is left open where the match is weak. Not all rows give a size; the values are once, few, many and, for expanded clones, a class.

J,V,size,D,DNA,CDR3
TRBJ2-1,TRBV2,NA,TRBD1,TGTGCCAGCAGTCACGGGACAGGGGGCTTCAATGAGCAGTTCTTC,CASSHGTGGFNEQFF
TRBJ2-3,TRBV29-1,NA,TRBD2,TGCAGCGTAAAGGGGGCGGGGGGGCTGGTGGATACGCAGTATTTT,CSVKGAGGLVDTQYF
TRBJ2-1,TRBV5-1,once,NA,TGCGCCAGCAGCTTGGGGTCAGGGGTCAGGAATGAGCAGTTCTTC,CASSLGSGVRNEQFF
TRBJ2-3,TRBV4-1,NA,NA,TGCGCCAGCAGCCCTAGCCCTGTAGGAGGTACGCAGTATTTT,CASSPSPVGGTQYF
TRBJ2-3,TRBV4-3,NA,NA,TGCGCCAGCAGCCCCCTAGCGGCTCAGGGGGATACGCAGTATTTT,CASSPLAAQGDTQYF
TRBJ2-5,TRBV4-3,NA,TRBD1,TGCGCCAGCAGCCTCGGGACAGGGGAACAAGAGACCCAGTACTTC,CASSLGTGEQETQYF
TRBJ2-5,TRBV18,NA,NA,TGTGCCAGCTCGGGAACAGGGAGCAAAGAGACCCAGTACTTC,CASSGTGSKETQYF
TRBJ2-3,TRBV19,few,NA,TGTGCCAGTAGTATCGGGGCCCCTAAAGATACGCAGTATTTT,CASSIGAPKDTQYF
TRBJ2-1,TRBV10-3,NA,NA,TGTGCCATCAGTGAGAGGGGGGGACGGAGCTCCTACAATGAGCAGTTCTTC,CAISERGGRSSYNEQFF
TRBJ2-3,TRBV9,NA,TRBD2,TGTGCCAGCAGCAAACTAGCGGGGCCTGCAGATACGCAGTATTTT,CASSKLAGPADTQYF
TRBJ2-7,TRBV7-2,NA,TRBD2,TGTGCCAGCAGCTTGGCTAGCGGGGGTTACGAGCAGTACTTC,CASSLASGGYEQYF
TRBJ2-2,TRBV6-1,NA,NA,TGTGCCAGCAGTGATCGTACCGGGACAATACACACCGGGGAGCTGTTTTTT,CASSDRTGTIHTGELFF
TRBJ1-6,TRBV6-1,NA,TRBD1,TGTGCCAGCAGTAGGGACAGGGGGCTTCCCCTCCACTTT,CASSRDRGLPLHF
TRBJ1-1,TRBV30,NA,NA,TGTGCCTGGAGCCCGGGGCCGAAGGGAACTGAAGCTTTCTTT,CAWSPGPKGTEAFF
TRBJ2-7,TRBV7-2,NA,NA,TGTGCCAGCAGCTTTCAATCGCGCAACCGGTACGAGCAGTACTTC,CASSFQSRNRYEQYF
TRBJ1-1,TRBV5-1,once,TRBD1,TGCGCCAGCAGCAGCGACAGGGGGCTGAACACTGAAGCTTTCTTT,CASSSDRGLNTEAFF
TRBJ2-2,TRBV5-6,few,TRBD2,TGTGCCAGCAGCCTGCGGGGGGGCCCCGGGGAGCTGTTTTTT,CASSLRGGPGELFF
TRBJ1-2,TRBV6-5,NA,NA,TGTGCCAGCAGTAGCCCGGGGGGGGCTAACTATGGCTACACCTTC,CASSSPGGANYGYTF
TRBJ2-7,TRBV5-1,NA,TRBD2,TGCGCCAGCAGCTTGGGAGCGGGGGTTGTCGAGCAGTACTTC,CASSLGAGVVEQYF
TRBJ1-3,TRBV6-6,NA,NA,TGTGCCAGCAGTCAATACGGGGGAAACACCATATATTTT,CASSQYGGNTIYF
TRBJ2-3,TRBV6-5,NA,NA,TGTGCCAGCAGTTACGTCAATTCAGATACGCAGTATTTT,CASSYVNSDTQYF
TRBJ1-1,TRBV5-1,NA,TRBD1,TGCGCCAGCAGTTTAGGGACAGGGGGAGCGAACACTGAAGCTTTCTTT,CASSLGTGGANTEAFF
TRBJ2-5,TRBV6-4,once,TRBD2,TGTGCCAGCAGTGACTCGAATCTGGAGCGGGGGTTATGGGAGACCCAGTACTTC,CASSDSNLERGLWETQYF
TRBJ2-7,TRBV27,NA,NA,TGTGCCAGCAGTCGTCGTTGGGGCTCCTACGAGCAGTACTTC,CASSRRWGSYEQYF
TRBJ2-1,TRBV6-1,NA,TRBD2,TGTGCCAGCACTTTAGCGGGGGGGCCCGGGGAGCAGTTCTTC,CASTLAGGPGEQFF
TRBJ2-1,TRBV25-1,NA,NA,TGTGCCAGCAGCCCACCGCGGGGACTGTCTAGTGAGCAGTTCTTC,CASSPPRGLSSEQFF
TRBJ1-4,TRBV27,once,NA,TGTGCCAGCAGTTTAATACAGAATGAAAAACTGTTTTTT,CASSLIQNEKLFF
TRBJ2-3,TRBV14,NA,NA,TGTGCCAGCAGCCAAGTCCAGCCCACAGATACGCAGTATTTT,CASSQVQPTDTQYF
TRBJ2-3,TRBV16,once,NA,TGTGCCAGCAGCCCTAGCACAGATACGCAGTATTTT,CASSPSTDTQYF
TRBJ1-2,TRBV7-7,NA,TRBD1,TGTGCTAGCAGCTTAGACAGGGGTGGCTACACCTTC,CASSLDRGGYTF
TRBJ1-5,TRBV9,NA,NA,TGTGCCAGCAGCGTGAAGATTCTGAGCAATCAGCCCCAGCATTTT,CASSVKILSNQPQHF
TRBJ2-5,TRBV7-2,once,TRBD2,TGTGCCAGCAGCAAGAAGCTAGCGGGGGGGCGTGAGACCCAGTACTTC,CASSKKLAGGRETQYF
TRBJ1-1,TRBV9,NA,NA,TGTGCCAGCAGCGTAGGGGCATACGGCTACACTGAAGCTTTCTTT,CASSVGAYGYTEAFF
TRBJ2-5,TRBV11-2,NA,NA,TGTGCCAGCAGCTCGGGGATGCTTGAGACCCAGTACTTC,CASSSGMLETQYF
TRBJ2-2,TRBV15,NA,NA,TGTGCCACCAGCAGAGGAAACGCCGGGGAGCTGTTTTTT,CATSRGNAGELFF
TRBJ1-5,TRBV10-3,NA,NA,TGTGCCATCAGCCCACAGGGTAATCAGCCCCAGCATTTT,CAISPQGNQPQHF
TRBJ2-6,TRBV5-1,NA,NA,TGCGCCAGCAGCGGGGGCTCTGGGGCCAACGTCCTGACTTTC,CASSGGSGANVLTF
TRBJ2-3,TRBV10-2,NA,NA,TGCGCCAGCAGTGAGGAGGAGAAGGCGACAGATACGCAGTATTTT,CASSEEEKATDTQYF
TRBJ1-3,TRBV10-3,NA,NA,TGTGCCATCAGTGGTGGGGCTGGAAACACCATATATTTT,CAISGGAGNTIYF
TRBJ2-7,TRBV7-9,NA,TRBD1,TGTGCCAGCAGCTTCCGAAAGGGACAGGGTGAAAGGGAGCAGTACTTC,CASSFRKGQGEREQYF
TRBJ1-1,TRBV25-1,NA,NA,TGTGCCAGCAGTGAATCCCGAGCAGGGACCACTGAAGCTTTCTTT,CASSESRAGTTEAFF
TRBJ2-3,TRBV19,NA,TRBD1,TGTGCCAGTAGTATAGGGGGACAGGGGGCAAGGTCAGATACGCAGTATTTT,CASSIGGQGARSDTQYF
TRBJ2-3,TRBV7-3,NA,NA,TGTGCCAGCAGCCAGGGAGCCACAGATACGCAGTATTTT,CASSQGATDTQYF
TRBJ2-3,TRBV10-3,NA,NA,TGTGCCATCAGTGTGCAGGGAACAACAGATACGCAGTATTTT,CAISVQGTTDTQYF
TRBJ1-1,TRBV7-3,NA,NA,TGTGCCAGCAGCAGGACACCTTCCACTGAAGCTTTCTTT,CASSRTPSTEAFF
TRBJ2-3,TRBV6-5,NA,NA,TGTGCCAGCAGTTCTACTCCCGTGGATACGCAGTATTTT,CASSSTPVDTQYF
TRBJ2-2,TRBV2,NA,NA,TGTGCCAGCAGTAGGAGGGGGCGCCGGACCGGGGAGCTGTTTTTT,CASSRRGRRTGELFF
TRBJ1-6,TRBV9,NA,NA,TGTGCCCGCAGCGGTGGGGGGGGTAATTCACCCCTCCACTTT,CARSGGGGNSPLHF
TRBJ2-7,TRBV5-1,NA,TRBD1,TGCGCCAGCAGCGGGGGACAGGGAAGCGAGCAGTACTTC,CASSGGQGSEQYF